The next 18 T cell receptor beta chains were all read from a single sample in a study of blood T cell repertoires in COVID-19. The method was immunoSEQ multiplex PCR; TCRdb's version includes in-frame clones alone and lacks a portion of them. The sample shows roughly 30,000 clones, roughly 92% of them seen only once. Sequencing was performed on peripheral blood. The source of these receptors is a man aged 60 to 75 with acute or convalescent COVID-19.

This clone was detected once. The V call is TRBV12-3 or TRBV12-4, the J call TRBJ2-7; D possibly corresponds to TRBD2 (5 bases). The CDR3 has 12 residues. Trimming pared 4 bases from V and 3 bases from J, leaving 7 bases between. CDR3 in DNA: TGTGCCAGCAGTTACGGGATCTACGAGCAGTACTTC. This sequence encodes CASSYGIYEQYF.

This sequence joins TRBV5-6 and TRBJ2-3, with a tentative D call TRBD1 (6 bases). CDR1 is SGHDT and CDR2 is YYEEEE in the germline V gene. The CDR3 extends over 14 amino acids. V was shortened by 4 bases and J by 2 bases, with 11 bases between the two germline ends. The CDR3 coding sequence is TGTGCCAGCAGCGAGTCAGGGGTCACAGATACGCAGTATTTT. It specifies CASSESGVTDTQYF.

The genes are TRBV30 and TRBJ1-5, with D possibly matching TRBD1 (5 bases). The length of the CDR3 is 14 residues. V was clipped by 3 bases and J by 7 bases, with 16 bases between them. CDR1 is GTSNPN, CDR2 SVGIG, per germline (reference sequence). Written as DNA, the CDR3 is TGTGCCTGGAGCGACGGGGGTTTCGGCCAGCCCCAGCATTTT. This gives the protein CAWSDGGFGQPQHF.

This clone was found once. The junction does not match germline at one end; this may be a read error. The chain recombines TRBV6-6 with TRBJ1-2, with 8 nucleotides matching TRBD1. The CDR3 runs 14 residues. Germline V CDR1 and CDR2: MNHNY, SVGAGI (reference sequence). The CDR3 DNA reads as TGTGCCAACAGTGGACAGGGAGCTAACTATGGCTACACCTTC. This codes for CANSGQGANYGYTF.

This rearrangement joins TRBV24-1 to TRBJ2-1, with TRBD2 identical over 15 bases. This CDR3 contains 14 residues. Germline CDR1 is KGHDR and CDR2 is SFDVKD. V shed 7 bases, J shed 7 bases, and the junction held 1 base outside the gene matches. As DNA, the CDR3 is TGTGCCACCAGCGGGACTAGCGGGAGGAATGAGCAGTTCTTC. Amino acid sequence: CATSGTSGRNEQFF.

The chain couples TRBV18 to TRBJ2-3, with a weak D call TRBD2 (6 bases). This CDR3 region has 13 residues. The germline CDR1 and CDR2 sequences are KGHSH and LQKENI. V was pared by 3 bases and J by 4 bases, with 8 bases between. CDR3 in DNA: TGTGCCAGCTCACCGAGGGAGGCAGATACGCAGTATTTT. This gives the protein CASSPREADTQYF.

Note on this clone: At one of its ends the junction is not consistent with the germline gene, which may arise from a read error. CDR3 protein: CASAPGQGSGNTIYF. CDR3 coding DNA: TGTGCCAGCGCACCGGGACAGGGTTCCGGAAACACCATATATTTT. The V and J genes are TRBV18 and TRBJ1-3; 9 nucleotides align to TRBD1. Germline-derived CDR1 and CDR2 are KGHSH and LQKENI. CDR3 length equals 15 residues.

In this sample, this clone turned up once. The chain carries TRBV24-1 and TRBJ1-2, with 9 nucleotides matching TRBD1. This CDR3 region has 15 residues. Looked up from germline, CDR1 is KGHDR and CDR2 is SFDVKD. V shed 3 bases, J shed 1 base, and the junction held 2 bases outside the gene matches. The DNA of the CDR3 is TGTGCCACCAGTGATACGGGACAGGGTAACTATGGCTACACCTTC. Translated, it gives CATSDTGQGNYGYTF.

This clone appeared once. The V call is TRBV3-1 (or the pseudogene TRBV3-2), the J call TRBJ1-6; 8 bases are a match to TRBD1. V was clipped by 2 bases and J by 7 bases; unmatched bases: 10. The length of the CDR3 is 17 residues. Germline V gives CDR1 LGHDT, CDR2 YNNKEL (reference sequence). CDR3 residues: CASSQITGGFRNSPLHF. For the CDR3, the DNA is TGTGCCAGCAGCCAAATAACAGGGGGTTTTAGGAATTCACCCCTCCACTTT.

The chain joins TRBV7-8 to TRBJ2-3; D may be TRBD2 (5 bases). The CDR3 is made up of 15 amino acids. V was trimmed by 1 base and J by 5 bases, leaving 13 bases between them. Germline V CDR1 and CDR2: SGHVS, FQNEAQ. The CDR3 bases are TGTGCCAGCAGCTTAGTTGAGGGTGCGAGAGATACGCAGTATTTT. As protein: CASSLVEGARDTQYF.

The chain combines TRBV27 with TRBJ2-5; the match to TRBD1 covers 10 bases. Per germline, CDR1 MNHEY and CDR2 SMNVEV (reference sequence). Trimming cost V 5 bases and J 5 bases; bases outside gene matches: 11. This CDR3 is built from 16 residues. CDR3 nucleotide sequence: TGTGCCAGCAGTCGAACCGGGACAGGGGTCGGGGAGACCCAGTACTTC. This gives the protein CASSRTGTGVGETQYF.

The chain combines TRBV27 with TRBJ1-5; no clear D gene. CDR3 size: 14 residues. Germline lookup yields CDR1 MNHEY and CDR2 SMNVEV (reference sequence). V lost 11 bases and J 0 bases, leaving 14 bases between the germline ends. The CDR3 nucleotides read TGTGCCTCTAGAGGAGGGTATAGCAATCAGCCCCAGCATTTT. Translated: CASRGGYSNQPQHF.

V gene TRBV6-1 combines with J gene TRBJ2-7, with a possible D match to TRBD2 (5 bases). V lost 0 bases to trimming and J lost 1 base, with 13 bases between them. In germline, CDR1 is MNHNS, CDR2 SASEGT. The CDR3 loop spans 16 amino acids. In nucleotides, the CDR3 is TGTGCCAGCAGTGAAGCAGTGAGGGAGAGGTCCTACGAGCAGTACGTC. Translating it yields CASSEAVRERSYEQYV.

The CDR3 DNA follows: TGTGCCAGTAGCACCTCGGGGGGACAGGGGGCTGGATACGAGCAGTACGTC. It translates to CASSTSGGQGAGYEQYV. J is TRBJ2-7 and V is TRBV19; 12 nucleotides line up with TRBD1. CDR1 is LNHDA and CDR2 is SQIVND in the germline V gene (reference sequence). The CDR3 sequence is 17 residues long. V lost 6 bases, J lost 4 bases, and 13 bases stayed unmatched.

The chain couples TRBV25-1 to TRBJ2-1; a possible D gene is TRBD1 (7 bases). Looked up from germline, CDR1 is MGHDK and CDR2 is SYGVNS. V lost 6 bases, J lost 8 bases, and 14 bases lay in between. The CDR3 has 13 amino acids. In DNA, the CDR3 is TGTGCCAGCAGCCGAACAGGGGACTATGAGCAGTTCTTC. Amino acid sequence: CASSRTGDYEQFF.

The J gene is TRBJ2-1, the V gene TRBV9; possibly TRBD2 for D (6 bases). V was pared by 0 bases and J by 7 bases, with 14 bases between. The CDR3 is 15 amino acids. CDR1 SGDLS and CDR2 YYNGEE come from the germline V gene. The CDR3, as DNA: TGTGCCAGCAGCGTAGCTAGCGCAGGGAGGAATGAGCAGTTCTTC. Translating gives CASSVASAGRNEQFF. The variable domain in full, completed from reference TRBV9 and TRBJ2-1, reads DSGVTQTPKHLITATGQRVTLRCSPRSGDLSVYWYQQSLDQGLQFLIQYYNGEERAKGNILERFSAQQFPDLHSELNLSSLELGDSALYFCASSVASAGRNEQFFGPGTRLTVL.

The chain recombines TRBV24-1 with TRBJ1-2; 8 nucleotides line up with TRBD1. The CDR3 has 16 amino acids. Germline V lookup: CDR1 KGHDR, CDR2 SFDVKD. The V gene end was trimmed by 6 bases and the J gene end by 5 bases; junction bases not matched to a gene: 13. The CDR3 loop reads CATSSGQGSGLYGYTF. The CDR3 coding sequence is TGTGCCACCAGTTCCGGACAGGGCAGTGGGCTATATGGCTACACCTTC.

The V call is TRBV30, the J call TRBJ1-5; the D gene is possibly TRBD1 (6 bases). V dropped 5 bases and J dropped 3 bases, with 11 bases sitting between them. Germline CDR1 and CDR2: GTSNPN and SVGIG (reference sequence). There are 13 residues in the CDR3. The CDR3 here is CAWRGGPNQPQHF. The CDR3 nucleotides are TGTGCCTGGCGAGGGGGGCCCAATCAGCCCCAGCATTTT.